These 25 T cell receptor beta chains came from one sample sequenced in a study of Tregs in tolerant kidney transplant recipients. Clones were read by immunoSEQ multiplex PCR, and TCRdb kept only the in-frame ones, dropping some. Of 92,000 or so clones listed, roughly nine tenths are singletons. The sample was CD8+ T cells from blood. These receptors came from a human donor in good health.

V and J are TRBV7-9 and TRBJ1-1; no clear D gene. The CDR3 is 14 amino acids. The germline V gene encodes CDR1 SEHNR and CDR2 FQNEAQ (reference sequence). V dropped 1 base and J dropped 0 bases, with 6 bases sitting between them. This chain's CDR3 is CASSLGIMNTEAFF. As DNA, the CDR3 is TGTGCCAGCAGCTTAGGCATTATGAACACTGAAGCTTTCTTT.

V usage is TRBV12-5 and J usage is TRBJ1-4; D ambiguous. The CDR3 totals 13 residues. V lost 0 bases, J lost 8 bases, and 7 bases lay in between. In germline, CDR1 is LGHNT, CDR2 FRNRAP. The CDR3 region has the DNA TGTGCTAGTGGTTTGGTATGGGGAGAAAAACTGTTTTTT. It yields the protein CASGLVWGEKLFF.

The chain carries TRBV5-1 and TRBJ1-2, with a tentative D call TRBD1 (6 bases). This CDR3 is built from 17 residues. The V gene lost 1 base and the J gene lost 5 bases, with 21 bases spanning the gap. Germline V gives CDR1 SGHRS, CDR2 YFSETQ. CDR3 sequence: CASSLIGQPDRAYGYTF. Here the CDR3 DNA reads TGCGCCAGCAGCTTGATAGGACAGCCCGACCGAGCTTATGGCTACACCTTC.

The rearrangement joins TRBV19 to TRBJ1-5; D gene unclear. Looked up from germline, CDR1 is LNHDA and CDR2 is SQIVND (reference sequence). The CDR3 contains 15 residues. The V and J ends lost 8 bases and 0 bases respectively, with 14 bases between them. The CDR3: CASLAAAYSNQPQHF. In nucleotides, the CDR3 is TGTGCCAGTTTGGCGGCAGCTTATAGCAATCAGCCCCAGCATTTT.

The rearrangement joins TRBV7-2 to TRBJ2-7; D possibly corresponds to TRBD1 (6 bases). V was shortened by 3 bases and J by 2 bases, with 14 bases between the two germline ends. This CDR3 region has 15 residues. Germline V gives CDR1 SGHTA, CDR2 FQGNSA. The CDR3 nucleotides read TGTGCCAGCAGCTTCGGGGACACAGCTACCTACGAGCAGTACTTC. This gives the protein CASSFGDTATYEQYF.

CDR3 residues: CASSELAGGLDEQFF. CDR3 bases: TGTGCCAGCTCAGAGCTAGCGGGAGGGCTCGATGAGCAGTTCTTC. The genes are TRBV11-2 and TRBJ2-1; 12 bases agree with TRBD2. The CDR3 length is 15 residues. V dropped 8 bases and J dropped 8; count of bases not matched to a gene: 10. The germline CDR1 and CDR2 sequences are SGHAT and FQNNGV.

The chain has TRBV7-9 and TRBJ2-7, with D unresolved. V lost 6 bases and J lost 0, with 3 bases in between. The germline V gene encodes CDR1 SEHNR and CDR2 FQNEAQ (reference sequence). CDR3 size: 11 residues. CDR3 coding DNA: TGTGCCAGCAGTACCTCCTACGAGCAGTACTTC. Translated: CASSTSYEQYF.

The chain couples TRBV7-9 to TRBJ2-6; D is undetermined. This CDR3 spans 16 amino acids. Germline CDR1 SEHNR, CDR2 FQNEAQ (reference sequence). V shed 1 base and J shed 0 bases, with 7 bases lying between them. The CDR3 DNA reads as TGTGCCAGCAGCTTAGACTCGGACTCTGGGGCCAACGTCCTGACTTTC. Its translation: CASSLDSDSGANVLTF.

This chain uses TRBV15 with TRBJ2-7; 7 bases fit TRBD2. The junction had 12 bases not matched to a gene; V was cut back by 6 bases and J by 7 bases. The CDR3 loop spans 14 amino acids. The germline V gene has CDR1 LNHNV and CDR2 YYDKDF (reference sequence). CDR3 loop: CATSHLAGVGEQYF. CDR3 DNA: TGTGCCACCAGTCATCTGGCGGGGGTGGGGGAGCAGTACTTC.

This chain links TRBV6-5 with TRBJ2-1, with D possibly being TRBD2 (6 bases). The germline gives CDR1 MNHEY, CDR2 SVGAGI. Trimming removed 7 bases from V and 15 bases from J, with 28 bases in between. CDR3 length: 15 amino acids. The CDR3 bases are TGTGCCAGCACCCTCCTAGGAGGGACTCATCGACGGATGTTCTTC. Its translation: CASTLLGGTHRRMFF.

The chain links TRBV27 to TRBJ2-5; no reliable D call. The CDR3 length is 11 residues. Germline V gene data show CDR1 as MNHEY and CDR2 as SMNVEV (reference sequence). The V and J ends lost 4 bases and 9 bases respectively, with 9 bases between them. The CDR3 DNA sequence: TGTGCCAGCAGTTCCCCGGTCGCCCAGTACTTC. It codes for CASSSPVAQYF.

V usage is TRBV27 and J usage is TRBJ1-5; 7 positions match TRBD1. Germline assignment: CDR1 MNHEY and CDR2 SMNVEV (reference sequence). With V trimmed by 5 bases and J by 4 bases, 2 bases remained unmatched. There are 13 residues in the CDR3. The CDR3 DNA reads as TGTGCCAGCAGTCTACAGGGGAATCAGCCCCAGCATTTT. It is translated as CASSLQGNQPQHF.

This clone has a handful of counts. Other nucleotide sequences from this sample produce the same CDR3. CDR3 sequence: CATSRDRGNTEAFF. The CDR3 bases are TGTGCCACCAGCAGAGATCGGGGGAACACTGAAGCTTTCTTT. The gene calls are TRBV15 and TRBJ1-1; D is ambiguous. From germline, CDR1 is LNHNV and CDR2 YYDKDF (reference sequence). The CDR3 sequence is 14 residues long. V was trimmed by 0 bases and J by 1 base, leaving 6 bases between them.

V and J are TRBV5-1 and TRBJ2-7; no clear D gene. Trimming removed 2 bases from V and 3 bases from J, with 6 bases in between. CDR1 SGHRS and CDR2 YFSETQ come from the germline V gene. The CDR3 is 12 amino acids. CDR3 amino acids: CASSLSRYEQYF. CDR3 sequence (DNA): TGCGCCAGCAGCTTATCCCGCTACGAGCAGTACTTC.

The chain recombines TRBV2 with TRBJ1-5; 7 bases line up with TRBD1. Trimming cost V 4 bases and J 1 base; bases outside gene matches: 7. The CDR3 consists of 16 residues. Per the germline V gene, CDR1 is SNHLY and CDR2 is FYNNEI. The CDR3 DNA reads as TGTGCCAGCAGTGTCGGCAGGGGGTGGAGCAATCAGCCCCAGCATTTT. This encodes CASSVGRGWSNQPQHF. The full variable domain, its missing parts supplied by reference TRBV2 and TRBJ1-5, is EPEVTQTPSHQVTQMGQEVILRCVPISNHLYFYWYRQILGQKVEFLVSFYNNEISEKSEIFDDQFSVERPDGSNFTLKIRSTKLEDSAMYFCASSVGRGWSNQPQHFGDGTRLSIL.

CDR3 coding DNA: TGTGCCTGGAGTGTAGTCGGGTTGTCGGTTGGCTACACCTTC. Its translation: CAWSVVGLSVGYTF. The J gene is TRBJ1-2, the V gene TRBV30; unclear D gene. The CDR3 totals 14 residues. V was shortened by 0 bases and J by 7 bases, with 15 bases between the two germline ends. Per the germline V gene, CDR1 is GTSNPN and CDR2 is SVGIG (reference sequence).

This chain's CDR3 is CAWSARGDTGELFF. The DNA of the CDR3 is TGTGCCTGGAGTGCGCGAGGTGACACCGGGGAGCTGTTTTTT. The chain joins TRBV30 to TRBJ2-2; D not resolved. V was cut by 1 base and J by 3 bases, with 9 bases left in between. The germline gives CDR1 GTSNPN, CDR2 SVGIG (reference sequence). The CDR3 loop spans 14 amino acids.

The rearrangement links TRBV5-1 to TRBJ2-7, with 10 nucleotides matching TRBD1. Germline values: CDR1 SGHRS, CDR2 YFSETQ. J gave up 1 base and V 0 bases, and 1 base lay outside the gene matches. This CDR3 spans 15 amino acids. CDR3: CASSLVGQGSYEQYF. In DNA, the CDR3 is TGCGCCAGCAGCTTGGTGGGACAGGGGTCCTACGAGCAGTACTTC.

The rearrangement links TRBV7-6 to TRBJ1-2; 8 bases match TRBD1. Germline V lookup: CDR1 SGHVS, CDR2 FNYEAQ. Germline trimming cut 3 bases from V and 5 bases from J; bases unmatched to any gene: 5. This CDR3 spans 14 amino acids. The CDR3 loop reads CASSLAGGEYGYTF. CDR3 nucleotide sequence: TGTGCCAGCAGCTTGGCAGGGGGCGAGTATGGCTACACCTTC.

In its sample, this clone was seen once. V usage is TRBV7-8 and J usage is TRBJ1-5; D perhaps matches TRBD1 (6 bases). The V gene lost 5 bases and the J gene lost 7 bases, with 24 bases spanning the gap. The CDR3 has 17 residues. The germline V gene has CDR1 SGHVS and CDR2 FQNEAQ. CDR3 in DNA: TGTGCCAGCAGCCCTGTGTATTTAGGAGAGGGGGTGCAGCCCCAGCATTTT. It specifies CASSPVYLGEGVQPQHF. Drawing the rest from reference TRBV7-8 and TRBJ1-5, the complete variable domain is GAGVSQSPRYKVAKRGQDVALRCDPISGHVSLFWYQQALGQGPEFLTYFQNEAQLDKSGLPSDRFFAERPEGSVSTLKIQRTQQEDSAVYLCASSPVYLGEGVQPQHFGDGTRLSIL.

The CDR3 reads CASSYSTARGRYEQYF. The CDR3 DNA follows: TGTGCCAGCAGTTACTCTACCGCCCGGGGACGCTACGAGCAGTACTTC. The chain recombines TRBV6-5 with TRBJ2-7; D tentatively reads TRBD1 or TRBD2 (5 bases each). Germline V gives CDR1 MNHEY, CDR2 SVGAGI. Trimming took off 0 bases at V and 3 bases at J, with 15 bases between the two ends. The CDR3 sequence is 16 residues long.

The V call is TRBV27, the J call TRBJ2-2, with D possibly TRBD2 on 6 matching bases. CDR1 and CDR2 from the germline V gene are MNHEY and SMNVEV (reference sequence). Trimming took 3 bases from V and 1 from J, leaving 9 bases between them. The CDR3 spans 15 residues. Written as DNA, the CDR3 is TGTGCCAGCAGTTTTGTGGGGGGGAACACCGGGGAGCTGTTTTTT. Its protein product is CASSFVGGNTGELFF.

CDR3 DNA: TGTGCCAGCAGGGCGCGGGGGGATGGCTACACCTTC. Translation gives CASRARGDGYTF. This chain joins TRBV9 and TRBJ1-2; possible D gene TRBD1, 5 bases. Trimming shortened V by 5 bases and J by 6 bases, and 11 bases separated the two germline ends. Germline assignment: CDR1 SGDLS and CDR2 YYNGEE. This CDR3 has 12 residues. Full variable domain (outside the CDR3, taken from reference TRBV9 and TRBJ1-2): DSGVTQTPKHLITATGQRVTLRCSPRSGDLSVYWYQQSLDQGLQFLIQYYNGEERAKGNILERFSAQQFPDLHSELNLSSLELGDSALYFCASRARGDGYTFGSGTRLTVV.

This chain links TRBV9 with TRBJ1-3, with 8 bases fitting TRBD1. There are 15 residues in the CDR3. The junction had 1 base not matched to a gene; V was cut back by 2 bases and J by 0 bases. Germline V gene sequence: CDR1 SGDLS, CDR2 YYNGEE. The CDR3 DNA follows: TGTGCCAGCAGCGTTACAGGGGGCTCTGGAAACACCATATATTTT. Residues: CASSVTGGSGNTIYF.

The V and J genes are TRBV5-1 and TRBJ1-1, with D possibly being TRBD1 (6 bases). V was shortened by 4 bases and J by 3 bases, with 13 bases between the two germline ends. Germline CDR1 SGHRS, CDR2 YFSETQ. The CDR3 sequence is 14 residues long. The CDR3 spells CASSRGGLDTEAFF. Written as DNA, the CDR3 is TGCGCCAGCAGCCGTGGGGGCTTGGACACTGAAGCTTTCTTT.